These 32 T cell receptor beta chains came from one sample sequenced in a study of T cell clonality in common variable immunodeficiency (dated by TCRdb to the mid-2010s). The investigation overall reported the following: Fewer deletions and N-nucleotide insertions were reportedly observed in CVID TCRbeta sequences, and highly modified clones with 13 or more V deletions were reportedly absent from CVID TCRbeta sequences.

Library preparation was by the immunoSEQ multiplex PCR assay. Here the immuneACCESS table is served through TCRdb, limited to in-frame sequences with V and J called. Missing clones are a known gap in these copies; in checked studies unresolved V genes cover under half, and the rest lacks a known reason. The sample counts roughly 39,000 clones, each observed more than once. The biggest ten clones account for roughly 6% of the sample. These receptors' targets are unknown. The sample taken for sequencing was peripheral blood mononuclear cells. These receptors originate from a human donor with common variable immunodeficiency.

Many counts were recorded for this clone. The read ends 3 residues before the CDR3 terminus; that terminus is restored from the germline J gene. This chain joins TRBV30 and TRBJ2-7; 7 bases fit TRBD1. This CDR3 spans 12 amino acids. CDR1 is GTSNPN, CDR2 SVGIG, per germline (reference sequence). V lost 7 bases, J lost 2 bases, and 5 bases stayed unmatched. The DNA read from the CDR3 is TGTGCCTATGGACAGGATACCTACGAG. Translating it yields CAYGQDTYE. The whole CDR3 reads CAYGQDTYEQYF.

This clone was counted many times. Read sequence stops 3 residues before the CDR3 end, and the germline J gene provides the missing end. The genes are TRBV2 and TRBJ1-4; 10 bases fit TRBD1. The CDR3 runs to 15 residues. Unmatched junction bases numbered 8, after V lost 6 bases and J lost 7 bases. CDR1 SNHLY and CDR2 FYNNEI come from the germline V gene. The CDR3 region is CASRGDRGVSEKLFF. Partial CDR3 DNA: TGTGCCAGCAGGGGGGACAGGGGAGTTTCTGAAAAA.

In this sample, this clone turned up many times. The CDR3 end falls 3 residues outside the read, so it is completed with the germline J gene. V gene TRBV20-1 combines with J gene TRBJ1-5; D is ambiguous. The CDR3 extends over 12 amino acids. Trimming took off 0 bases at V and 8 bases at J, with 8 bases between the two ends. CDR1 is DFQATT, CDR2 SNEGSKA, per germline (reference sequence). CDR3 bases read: TGCAGTGCTAGAGAGCGGGTAGAGCCC. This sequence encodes CSARERVEP. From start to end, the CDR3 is CSARERVEPQHF.

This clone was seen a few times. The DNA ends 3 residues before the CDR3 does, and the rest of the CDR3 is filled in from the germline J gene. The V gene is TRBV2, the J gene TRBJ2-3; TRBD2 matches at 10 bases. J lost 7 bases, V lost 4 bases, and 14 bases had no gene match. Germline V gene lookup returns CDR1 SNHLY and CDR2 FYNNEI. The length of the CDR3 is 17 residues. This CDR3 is CASSGGGSGGAGNTQYF. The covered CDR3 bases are TGTGCCAGCAGTGGGGGTGGGAGCGGGGGGGCCGGGAATACG.

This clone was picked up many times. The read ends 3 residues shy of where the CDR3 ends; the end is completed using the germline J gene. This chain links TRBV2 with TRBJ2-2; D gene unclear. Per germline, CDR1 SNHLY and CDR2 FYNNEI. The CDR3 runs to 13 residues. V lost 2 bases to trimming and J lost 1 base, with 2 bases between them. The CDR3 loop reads CASSERNTGELFF. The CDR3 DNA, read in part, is TGTGCCAGCAGTGAACGGAACACCGGGGAG. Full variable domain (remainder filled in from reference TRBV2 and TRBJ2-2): EPEVTQTPSHQVTQMGQEVILRCVPISNHLYFYWYRQILGQKVEFLVSFYNNEISEKSEIFDDQFSVERPDGSNFTLKIRSTKLEDSAMYFCASSERNTGELFFGEGSRLTVL.

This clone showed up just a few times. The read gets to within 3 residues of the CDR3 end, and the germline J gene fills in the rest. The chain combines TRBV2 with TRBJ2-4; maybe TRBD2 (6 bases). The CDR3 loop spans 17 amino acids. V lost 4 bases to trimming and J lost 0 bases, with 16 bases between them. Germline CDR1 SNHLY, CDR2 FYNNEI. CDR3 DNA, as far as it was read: TGTGCCAGCAGTGTCCCTGGCGGGGATCTAGCCAAAAACATT. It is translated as CASSVPGGDLAKNI. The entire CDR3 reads CASSVPGGDLAKNIQYF.

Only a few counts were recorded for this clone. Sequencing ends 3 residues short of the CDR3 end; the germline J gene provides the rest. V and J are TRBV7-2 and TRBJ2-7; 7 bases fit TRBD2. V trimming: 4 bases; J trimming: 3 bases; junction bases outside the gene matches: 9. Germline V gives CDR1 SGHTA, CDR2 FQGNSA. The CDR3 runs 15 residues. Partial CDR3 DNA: TGTGCCAGCAGCTCCCAGAGTCGGGGGGACTACGAG. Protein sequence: CASSSQSRGDYE. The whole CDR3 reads CASSSQSRGDYEQYF.

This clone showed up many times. The CDR3 here is CASTNPFTTRPGELFF. The DNA read from the CDR3 is TGTGCCAGCACCAACCCATTCACCACTAGACCCGGGGAG. J is TRBJ2-2 and V is TRBV6-2 or TRBV6-3; D perhaps matches TRBD2 (5 bases). The CDR3 end lies 3 residues beyond the end of the read and is filled in from the germline J gene. The CDR3 covers 16 residues. Germline assignment: CDR1 MNHEY and CDR2 SVGEGT. Between the trimmed V and J ends, which lost 7 bases and 6 bases, there was a span of 21 bases.

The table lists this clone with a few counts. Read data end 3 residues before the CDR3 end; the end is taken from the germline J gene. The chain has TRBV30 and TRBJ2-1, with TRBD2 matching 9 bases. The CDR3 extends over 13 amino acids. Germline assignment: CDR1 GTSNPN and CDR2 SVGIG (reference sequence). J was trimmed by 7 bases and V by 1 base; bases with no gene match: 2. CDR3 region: CAWSALAGNEQFF. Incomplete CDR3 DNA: TGTGCCTGGAGTGCCCTAGCGGGAAATGAG.

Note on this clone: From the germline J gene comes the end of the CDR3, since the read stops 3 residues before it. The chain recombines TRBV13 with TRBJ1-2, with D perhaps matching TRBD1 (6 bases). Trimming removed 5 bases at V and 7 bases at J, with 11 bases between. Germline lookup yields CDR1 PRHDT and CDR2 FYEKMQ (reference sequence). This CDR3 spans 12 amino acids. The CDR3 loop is CASSHQGSGYTF. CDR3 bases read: TGTGCCAGCAGCCACCAGGGGTCTGGC.

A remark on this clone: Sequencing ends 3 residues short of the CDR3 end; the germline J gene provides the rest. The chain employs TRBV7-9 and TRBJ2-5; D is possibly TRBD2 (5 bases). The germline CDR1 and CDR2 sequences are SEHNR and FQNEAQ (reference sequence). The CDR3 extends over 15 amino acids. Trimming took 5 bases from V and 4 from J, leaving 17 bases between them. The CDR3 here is CASSPQAGGGETQYF. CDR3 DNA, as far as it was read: TGTGCCAGCAGCCCCCAGGCAGGAGGTGGAGAGACC.

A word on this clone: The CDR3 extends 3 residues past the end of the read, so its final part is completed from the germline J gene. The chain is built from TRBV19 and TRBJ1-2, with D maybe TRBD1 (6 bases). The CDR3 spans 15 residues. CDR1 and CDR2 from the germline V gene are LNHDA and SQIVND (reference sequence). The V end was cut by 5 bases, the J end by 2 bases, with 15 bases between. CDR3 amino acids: CASSLEGVRNYGYTF. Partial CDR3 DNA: TGTGCCAGTAGTCTCGAGGGGGTTCGGAACTATGGC.

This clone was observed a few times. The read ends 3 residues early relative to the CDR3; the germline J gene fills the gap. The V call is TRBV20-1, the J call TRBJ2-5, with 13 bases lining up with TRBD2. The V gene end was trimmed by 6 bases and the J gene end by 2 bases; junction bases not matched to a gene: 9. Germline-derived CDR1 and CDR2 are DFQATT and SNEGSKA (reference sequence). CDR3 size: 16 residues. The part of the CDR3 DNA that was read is TGCAGTGCAACCGGGACTAGCGGGGCACCTCAAGAGACC. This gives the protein CSATGTSGAPQET. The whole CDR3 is CSATGTSGAPQETQYF.

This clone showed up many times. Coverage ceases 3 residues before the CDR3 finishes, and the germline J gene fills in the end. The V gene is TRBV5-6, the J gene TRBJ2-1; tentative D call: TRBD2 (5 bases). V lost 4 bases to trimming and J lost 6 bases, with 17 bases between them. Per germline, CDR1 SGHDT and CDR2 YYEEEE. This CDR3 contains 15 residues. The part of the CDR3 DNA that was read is TGTGCCAGCAGCCTAGCACTAGTAGTGGGCAATGAG. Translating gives CASSLALVVGNE. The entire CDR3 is CASSLALVVGNEQFF.

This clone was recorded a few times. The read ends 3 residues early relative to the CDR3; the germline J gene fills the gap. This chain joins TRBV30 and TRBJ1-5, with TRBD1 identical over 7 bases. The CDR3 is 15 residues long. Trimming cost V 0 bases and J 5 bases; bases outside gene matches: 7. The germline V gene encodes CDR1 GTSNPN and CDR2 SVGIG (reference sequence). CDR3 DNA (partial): TGTGCCTGGAGTGTACGAAGGACAGGCGATCAGCCC. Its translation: CAWSVRRTGDQP. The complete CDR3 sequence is CAWSVRRTGDQPQHF.

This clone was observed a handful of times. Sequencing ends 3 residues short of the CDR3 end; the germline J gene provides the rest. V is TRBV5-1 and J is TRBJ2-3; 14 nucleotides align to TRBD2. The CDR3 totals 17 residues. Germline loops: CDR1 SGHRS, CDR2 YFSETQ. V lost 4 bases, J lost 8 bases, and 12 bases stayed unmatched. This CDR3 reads CASSTRGGLAGDRTQYF. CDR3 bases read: TGCGCCAGCAGCACTCGGGGGGGACTAGCGGGAGATCGTACG. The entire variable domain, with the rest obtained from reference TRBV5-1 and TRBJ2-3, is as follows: KAGVTQTPRYLIKTRGQQVTLSCSPISGHRSVSWYQQTPGQGLQFLFEYFSETQRNKGNFPGRFSGRQFSNSRSEMNVSTLELGDSALYLCASSTRGGLAGDRTQYFGPGTRLTVL.

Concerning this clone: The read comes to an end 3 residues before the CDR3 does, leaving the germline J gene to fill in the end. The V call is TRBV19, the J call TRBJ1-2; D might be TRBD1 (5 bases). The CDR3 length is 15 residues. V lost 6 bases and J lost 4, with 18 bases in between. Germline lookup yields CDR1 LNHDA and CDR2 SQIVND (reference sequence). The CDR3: CASRPGAGQGYGYTF. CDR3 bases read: TGTGCCAGTAGGCCGGGAGCAGGGCAGGGCTATGGC.

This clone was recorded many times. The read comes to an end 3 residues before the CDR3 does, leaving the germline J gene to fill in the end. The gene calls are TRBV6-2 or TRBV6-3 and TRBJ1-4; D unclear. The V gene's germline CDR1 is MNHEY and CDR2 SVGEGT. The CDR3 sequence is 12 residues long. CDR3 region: CASSRPKTELFF. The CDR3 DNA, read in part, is TGTGCCAGCAGTCGCCCAAAAACGGAA.

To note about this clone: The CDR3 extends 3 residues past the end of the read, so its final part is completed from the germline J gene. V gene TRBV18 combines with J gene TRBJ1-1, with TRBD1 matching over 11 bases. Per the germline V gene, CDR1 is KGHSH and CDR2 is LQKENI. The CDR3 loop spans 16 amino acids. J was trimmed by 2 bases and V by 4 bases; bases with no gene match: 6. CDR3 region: CASSRDRGAGNTEAFF. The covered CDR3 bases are TGTGCCAGCTCACGGGACAGGGGGGCGGGAAACACTGAA.

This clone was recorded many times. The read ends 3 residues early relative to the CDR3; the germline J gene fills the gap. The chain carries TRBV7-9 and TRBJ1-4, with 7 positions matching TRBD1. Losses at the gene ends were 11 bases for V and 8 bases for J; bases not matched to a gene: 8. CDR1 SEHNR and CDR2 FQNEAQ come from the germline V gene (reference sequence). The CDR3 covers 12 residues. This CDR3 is CAGEGGREKLFF. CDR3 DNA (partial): TGTGCCGGCGAAGGGGGCCGCGAAAAA.

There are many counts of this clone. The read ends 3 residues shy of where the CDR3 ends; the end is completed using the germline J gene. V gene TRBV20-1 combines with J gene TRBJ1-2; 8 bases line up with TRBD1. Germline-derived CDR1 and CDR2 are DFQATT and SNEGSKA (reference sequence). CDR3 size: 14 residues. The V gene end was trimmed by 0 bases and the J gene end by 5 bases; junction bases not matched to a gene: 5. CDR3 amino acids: CSARDPRTGYGYTF. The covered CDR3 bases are TGCAGTGCTAGAGATCCCCGGACAGGGTATGGC.

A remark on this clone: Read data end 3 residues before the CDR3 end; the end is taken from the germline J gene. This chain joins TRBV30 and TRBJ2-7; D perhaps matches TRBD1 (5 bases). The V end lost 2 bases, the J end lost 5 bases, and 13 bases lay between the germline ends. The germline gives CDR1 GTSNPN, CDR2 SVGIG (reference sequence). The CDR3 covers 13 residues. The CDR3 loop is CAWSSARANEQYF. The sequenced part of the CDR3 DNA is TGTGCCTGGAGTAGTGCCAGGGCCAACGAG.

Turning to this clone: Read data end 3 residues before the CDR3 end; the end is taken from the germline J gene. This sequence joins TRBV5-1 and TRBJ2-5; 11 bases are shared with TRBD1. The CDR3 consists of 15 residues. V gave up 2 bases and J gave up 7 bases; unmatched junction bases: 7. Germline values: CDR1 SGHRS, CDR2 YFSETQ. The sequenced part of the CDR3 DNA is TGCGCCAGCAGCTTAGTAGCCGGGACAGGGGGGACC. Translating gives CASSLVAGTGGT. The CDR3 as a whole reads CASSLVAGTGGTQYF.

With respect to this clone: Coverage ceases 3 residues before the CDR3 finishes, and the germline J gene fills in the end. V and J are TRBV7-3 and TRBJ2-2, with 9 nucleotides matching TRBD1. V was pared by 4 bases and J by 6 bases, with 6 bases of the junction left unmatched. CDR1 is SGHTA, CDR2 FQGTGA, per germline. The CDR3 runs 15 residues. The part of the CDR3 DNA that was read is TGTGCCAGCAGCTCTGACAGGGGGTCGGCCGGGGAG. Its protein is CASSSDRGSAGE. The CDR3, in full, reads CASSSDRGSAGELFF.

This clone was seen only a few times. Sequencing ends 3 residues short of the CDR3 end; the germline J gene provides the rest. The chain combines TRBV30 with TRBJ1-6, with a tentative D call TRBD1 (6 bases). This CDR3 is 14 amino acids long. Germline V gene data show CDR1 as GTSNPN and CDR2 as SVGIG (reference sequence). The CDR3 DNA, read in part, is TGTGCCTGGAGAACCGACAGGACTCTTTCCCCC. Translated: CAWRTDRTLSP. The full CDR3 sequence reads CAWRTDRTLSPLHF.

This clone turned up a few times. CDR3 DNA, as far as it was read: TGCAGTGCTAGAGGGAACAGGGGGGAAGAGACC. It translates to CSARGNRGEET. In full, the CDR3 is CSARGNRGEETQYF. The chain couples TRBV20-1 to TRBJ2-5; 8 positions agree with TRBD1. The read gets to within 3 residues of the CDR3 end, and the germline J gene fills in the rest. V shed 1 base, J shed 3 bases, and the junction held 4 bases outside the gene matches. There are 14 residues in the CDR3. Looked up from germline, CDR1 is DFQATT and CDR2 is SNEGSKA (reference sequence).

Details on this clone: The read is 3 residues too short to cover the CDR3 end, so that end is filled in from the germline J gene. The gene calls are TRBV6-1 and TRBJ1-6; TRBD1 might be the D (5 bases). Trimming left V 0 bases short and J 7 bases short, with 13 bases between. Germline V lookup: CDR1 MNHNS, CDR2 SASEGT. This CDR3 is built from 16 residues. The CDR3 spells CASSEAQGSRNSPLHF. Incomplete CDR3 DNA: TGTGCCAGCAGTGAAGCGCAGGGTTCGCGGAATTCACCC.

CDR3 residues: CASSLGTGSGYTF. The sequenced CDR3 bases are TGTGCCAGCAGCTTAGGTACAGGGTCTGGC. The rearrangement uses TRBV11-2 and TRBJ1-2, with a possible D match to TRBD1 (6 bases). The CDR3 end is not reached by the read, which stops 3 residues before it; the germline J gene fills it in. Trimming removed 1 base at V and 7 bases at J, with 10 bases between. This CDR3 comprises 13 residues. CDR1 is SGHAT and CDR2 is FQNNGV in the germline V gene.

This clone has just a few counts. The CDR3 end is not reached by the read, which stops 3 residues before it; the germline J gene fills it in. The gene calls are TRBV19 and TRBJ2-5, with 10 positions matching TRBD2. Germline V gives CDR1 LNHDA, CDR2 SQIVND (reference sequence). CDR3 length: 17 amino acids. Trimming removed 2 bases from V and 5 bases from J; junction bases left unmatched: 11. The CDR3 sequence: CASSIKLLAGALETQYF. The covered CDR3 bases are TGTGCCAGTAGTATAAAACTCCTAGCGGGAGCATTGGAGACC.

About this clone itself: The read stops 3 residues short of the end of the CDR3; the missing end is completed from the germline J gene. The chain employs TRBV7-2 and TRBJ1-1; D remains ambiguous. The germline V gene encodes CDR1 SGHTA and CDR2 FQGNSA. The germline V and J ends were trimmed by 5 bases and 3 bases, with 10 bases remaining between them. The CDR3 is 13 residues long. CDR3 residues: CASSRRTDTEAFF. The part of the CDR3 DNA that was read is TGTGCCAGCAGCCGACGGACTGACACTGAA. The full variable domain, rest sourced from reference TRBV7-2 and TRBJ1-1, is GAGVSQSPSNKVTEKGKDVELRCDPISGHTALYWYRQSLGQGLEFLIYFQGNSAPDKSGLPSDRFSAERTGGSVSTLTIQRTQQEDSAVYLCASSRRTDTEAFFGQGTRLTVV.

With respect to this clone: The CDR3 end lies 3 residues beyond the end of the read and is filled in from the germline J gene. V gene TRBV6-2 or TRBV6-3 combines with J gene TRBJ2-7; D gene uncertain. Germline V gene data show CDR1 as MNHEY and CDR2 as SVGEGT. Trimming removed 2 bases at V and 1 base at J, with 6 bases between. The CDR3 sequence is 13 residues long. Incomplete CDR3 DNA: TGTGCCAGCAGTTACCGTATTTCCTACGAG. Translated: CASSYRISYE. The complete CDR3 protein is CASSYRISYEQYF.

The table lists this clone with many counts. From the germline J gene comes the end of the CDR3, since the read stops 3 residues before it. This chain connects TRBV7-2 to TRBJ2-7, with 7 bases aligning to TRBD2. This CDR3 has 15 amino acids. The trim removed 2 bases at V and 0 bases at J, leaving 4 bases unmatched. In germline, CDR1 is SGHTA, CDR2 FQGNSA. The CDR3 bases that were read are TGTGCCAGCAGCTTAATAGCGGGCAGCTCCTACGAG. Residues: CASSLIAGSSYE. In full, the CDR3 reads CASSLIAGSSYEQYF.